This T cell receptor beta chain appears in the sequencing data of a study of molecular identifiers for immune sequencing clone quantification. Study-level results: Among effectors, clones above 20 RNA copies held over 97% of molecules; among naive cells, under 1%.

The J segment lost 9 bases and the V segment lost 5 bases, leaving 15 bases of the junction unmatched. CDR3 length equals 14 residues. Looked up from germline, CDR1 is GTSNPN and CDR2 is SVGIG (reference sequence). A remark on this clonotype: Its matching antigen is unknown.

One entry per CDR3 protein results from TCRdb running MiXCR on the PCR reads. Of fewer than 45,000 distinct CDR3 sequences listed, 24% were seen once; the top ten hold approximately 0.89%. The V and J genes are TRBV30 and TRBJ2-5, with 7 bases lining up with TRBD2. The sequence came from a human donor in good health. Some libraries in this study had Jurkat cell RNA spiked in. Sequencing used naive CD8+ T cells from blood, with Jurkat cell RNA spiked in. Subset noted: FACS-sorted CD8+CD4-CCR7+CD45RA+ naive T cells. CDR3 region: CAWCEGLGQEPQYF. DNA for the CDR3: TGTGCCTGGTGTGAAGGACTAGGTCAGGAGCCCCAGTACTTC.